This T cell receptor beta chain was documented in a study of PD-L1 blockade in urothelial cancer. Study-wide context: The number of prior chemotherapy regimens per patient was 0 to 3. Once treatment had started, blood was analyzed at 3 weeks (second dose) and again at 6 weeks. Notes on the study in general: Better survival was predicted by below-median pretreatment blood TCR clonality.

Each patient presented with locally advanced or metastatic urothelial carcinoma. The protocol was immunoSEQ multiplex PCR, while the TCRdb copy is restricted to in-frame clones and leaves out a portion. Seen here are 100,000 or so clones, about 85% observed once, and the top ten hold more than 2%. The count of this clone is one. The target antigen is unknown. The receptor's source is a man between 45 and 60 years old with urothelial cancer. Sequencing was performed on PBMCs, taken around atezolizumab (anti-PD-L1) treatment.

Here the CDR3 reads CSVDRGQFIEAFF. In DNA, the CDR3 is TGCAGCGTCGACAGGGGGCAGTTTATTGAAGCTTTCTTT. This chain joins TRBV29-1 and TRBJ1-1, with 10 positions matching TRBD1. The J segment lost 7 bases and the V segment lost 6 bases, leaving 8 bases of the junction unmatched. The CDR3 runs 13 residues. Germline-derived CDR1 and CDR2 are SQVTM and ANQGSEA.